This T cell receptor beta chain was obtained from a study of HIV-infected patients and healthy controls. Study-wide findings and caveats: Mean usage of eight alpha and eight beta V genes differed significantly in HIV-infected patients versus controls. During therapy, HIV-associated CDR3s fell significantly in frequency, while CMV-associated CDR3s did not change significantly. The diversity differences were not explained by slight age and sex differences between study cohorts.

cDNA was made from about 500 ng RNA using alpha and beta constant primers. Alpha and beta chain libraries were made separately by chain-specific third strand synthesis with multiplexing indices. TCRdb called the 5' RACE reads again in MiXCR, with one record for every CDR3 protein. The data hold about 13,000 distinct CDR3 sequences, with 9.9% observed a single time. This clonotype was counted ten times or more. What it binds is not known. This CDR3 is built from 15 residues. V shed 0 bases and J shed 4 bases, with 10 bases lying between them. Germline CDR1 is SGHRS and CDR2 is YFSETQ. All unsorted peripheral T cells were captured because whole blood was used without fractionation. RNA came from more than 2 ml of peripheral blood.

What was sequenced was blood. The clonotype was recovered from an adult in good health. The chain joins TRBV5-1 to TRBJ2-2; a possible D gene is TRBD2 (6 bases). CDR3 bases: TGCGCCAGCAGCTTGGAGACTAGTTCCACCGGGGAGCTGTTTTTT. This translates into CASSLETSSTGELFF.